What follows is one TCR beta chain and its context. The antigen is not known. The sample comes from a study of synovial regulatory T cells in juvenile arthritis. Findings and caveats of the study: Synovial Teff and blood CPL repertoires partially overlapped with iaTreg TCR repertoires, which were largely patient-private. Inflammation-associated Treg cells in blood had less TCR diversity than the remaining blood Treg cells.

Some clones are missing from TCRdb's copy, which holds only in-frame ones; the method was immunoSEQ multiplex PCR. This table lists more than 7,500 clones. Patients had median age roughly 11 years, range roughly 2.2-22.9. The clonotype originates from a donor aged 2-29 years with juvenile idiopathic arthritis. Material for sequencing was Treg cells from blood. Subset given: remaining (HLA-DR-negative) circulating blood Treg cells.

The CDR3 sequence is CASSPDSNYGYTF. This sequence joins TRBV7-2 and TRBJ1-2; TCRdb selects TRBD1, and the lack of DNA leaves this call unchecked. The CDR3 runs to 13 residues. No DNA is given. Germline V lookup: CDR1 SGHTA, CDR2 FQGNSA.